This T cell receptor (beta chain) was identified in a study of cytomegalovirus exposure and HLA in healthy donors. Study-wide results and limits: Researchers left out some V segments, among them TRBV6-2 and TRBV6-3, as indistinguishable.

Trimming cost V 1 base and J 1 base; bases outside gene matches: 4. The CDR3 runs 15 residues. Germline V gene data show CDR1 as SGHRS and CDR2 as YFSETQ. PCR primers comprised 60 Vbeta and 13 Jbeta primers. This table comes from immunoSEQ multiplex PCR, and its TCRdb copy is limited to in-frame clones, with some not included. The table lists under 200,000 clones, roughly 82% of them singletons. This clone appeared a few times. The antigen remains unidentified. V is TRBV5-1 and J is TRBJ2-5; 7 positions match TRBD2. The sequence came from a woman in her fifties or sixties in good health and CMV-seronegative. Sequencing used PBMCs. DNA for the CDR3: TGCGCCAGCAGCTTGACGATAGCGGGCCAAGAGACCCAGTACTTC. Protein sequence: CASSLTIAGQETQYF.